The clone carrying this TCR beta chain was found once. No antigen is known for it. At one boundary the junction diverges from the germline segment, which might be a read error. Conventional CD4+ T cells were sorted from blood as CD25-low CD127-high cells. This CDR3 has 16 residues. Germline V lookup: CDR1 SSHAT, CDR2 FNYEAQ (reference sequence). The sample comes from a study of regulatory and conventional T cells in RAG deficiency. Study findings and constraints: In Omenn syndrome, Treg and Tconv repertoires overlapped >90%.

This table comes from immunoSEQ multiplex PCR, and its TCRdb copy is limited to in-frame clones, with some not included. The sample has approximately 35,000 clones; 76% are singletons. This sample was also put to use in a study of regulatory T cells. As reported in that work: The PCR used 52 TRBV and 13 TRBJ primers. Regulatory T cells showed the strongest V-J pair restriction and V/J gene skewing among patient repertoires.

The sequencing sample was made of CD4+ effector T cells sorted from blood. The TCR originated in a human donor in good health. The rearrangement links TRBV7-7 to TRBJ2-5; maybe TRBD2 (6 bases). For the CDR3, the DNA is TGTGCTAGCAGCTTAACCGGCCCCGGGGGACAAGAGACCCAGTACTTC. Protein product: CASSLTGPGGQETQYF.